This T cell receptor beta chain was observed in a study of CD8+ T cells in alopecia areata. Study-wide background: A regimen of oral tofacitinib, 5 to 10 mg twice daily, was given to treated patients. Study outcomes and limitations: Scalp and blood samples kept many expanded lesional clones throughout tofacitinib. Because one nonresponder was included, the link of baseline CD8+ expansion to response is considered uncertain.

The sequencing template was cDNA reverse transcribed from extracted RNA. Data came from immunoSEQ multiplex PCR; TCRdb stores just in-frame clones and leaves some out. The sample has some 110,000 clones, about 61% seen once. Treatment noted: oral pan-JAK inhibitor, 5-10 mg twice daily. Starting from PBMCs, sorting isolated CD4+ and CD8+ T cells. CDR3 size: 16 residues. Germline-derived CDR1 and CDR2 are SGHTA and FQGNSA. The V gene lost 5 bases and the J gene lost 3 bases, with 17 bases spanning the gap. This clone was counted only a few times. Its antigen remains unidentified. Source: CD8+ T cells sorted from blood, taken at week 4, from a patient treated with tofacitinib. V is TRBV7-2 and J is TRBJ1-5; D is unresolved. The sequence was obtained from a human donor with alopecia areata. The CDR3 region is CASSALTGPTNQPQHF. The DNA of the CDR3 is TGTGCCAGCAGCGCCCTGACTGGCCCCACCAATCAGCCCCAGCATTTT. The entire variable domain, with the rest obtained from reference TRBV7-2 and TRBJ1-5, is as follows: GAGVSQSPSNKVTEKGKDVELRCDPISGHTALYWYRQSLGQGLEFLIYFQGNSAPDKSGLPSDRFSAERTGGSVSTLTIQRTQQEDSAVYLCASSALTGPTNQPQHFGDGTRLSIL.